This TCR beta chain derives from a study of beta chain features in type 1 diabetes. Reverse transcribing all isolated RNA meant expressed TCRB transcripts were sequenced. The protocol was immunoSEQ multiplex PCR, while the TCRdb copy is restricted to in-frame clones and leaves out a portion. The sample has about 650,000 clones; over 10% are singletons. This clone showed up just a few times. Its target is not known. Other DNA sequences in the same sample also yield this CDR3. Points from the study as a whole: A moderate, significant TCRB CDR3 shortening appeared in type 1 diabetes across four CD4+ subsets. Reduced insertions and increased deletions marked VDJ junctions in type 1 diabetes patients.

V was clipped by 6 bases and J by 4 bases, with 5 bases between them. The CDR3 has 11 amino acids. Germline V gene sequence: CDR1 SNHLY, CDR2 FYNNEI. Input material: naive CD4+ T cells from blood. The receptor was isolated from a man in his thirties or forties with type 1 diabetes. The chain carries TRBV2 and TRBJ2-3; no reliable D call. CDR3 nucleotide sequence: TGTGCCAGCAGGGGTGCAGATACGCAGTATTTT. Protein: CASRGADTQYF.